This record looks at one T cell receptor (beta chain) sequence and its context. Antigen unknown. This specimen comes from a study of response to subunit inactivated influenza vaccine. The germline V gene has CDR1 SGHRS and CDR2 YFSETQ. The V segment lost 0 bases and the J segment 1 base; nucleotides outside the gene matches: 5. The CDR3 contains 16 residues. Whole-study findings and limits: It was the authors' suggestion that each seasonal influenza vaccination recruits few new T cells.

TCRdb recomputed calls from the RT-PCR reads with MiXCR, one row per CDR3 protein. The repertoire holds over 400,000 distinct CDR3 sequences, with approximately 12% as singletons. This rearrangement joins TRBV5-1 to TRBJ2-5; 8 bases match TRBD2. The source of this sequence is a man aged 50-60 years who received an inactivated influenza vaccine. The source was PBMCs from blood, collected about 40 days after vaccination. This CDR3 reads CASSLGAGGLQETQYF. DNA of the CDR3: TGCGCCAGCAGCTTGGGTGCGGGAGGACTCCAAGAGACCCAGTACTTC.